This passage covers 26 T cell receptor beta chains from one sample sequenced in a study of control samples from healthy donors and cancer patients. The data were produced by immunoSEQ multiplex PCR, yet TCRdb's version contains in-frame clones alone and is incomplete. Of 90,000 to 100,000 clones in the sample, less than 85% were seen once. The material sequenced was PBMCs. The receptor source for this set is a man aged 70 or older with lung cancer.

This rearrangement joins TRBV9 to TRBJ1-6; possible D gene TRBD1, 5 bases. V lost 0 bases and J 7 bases, leaving 8 bases between the germline ends. CDR1 SGDLS and CDR2 YYNGEE come from the germline V gene. The length of the CDR3 is 14 residues. The CDR3 DNA reads as TGTGCCAGCAGCGTAGGCAGGGAAAATTCACCCCTCCACTTT. It yields the protein CASSVGRENSPLHF.

CDR3 protein: CASSTRQGAPGNGYTF. The CDR3 nucleotides are TGTGCCAGCAGCACCCGACAGGGGGCGCCGGGTAATGGCTACACCTTC. This chain joins TRBV7-2 and TRBJ1-2, with 10 bases fitting TRBD1. This CDR3 spans 16 amino acids. The germline V gene has CDR1 SGHTA and CDR2 FQGNSA. Unmatched junction bases numbered 12, after V lost 5 bases and J lost 6 bases.

About this clone itself: The junction departs from germline at one end; a sequencing error may be responsible. The chain uses TRBV6-5 and TRBJ1-2, with D hard to call. The CDR3 covers 14 residues. CDR1 and CDR2 (germline): MNHEY, SVGAGI. The CDR3: CASRPLPLESEGSF. CDR3 in DNA: TGTGCCAGCAGACCCTTACCGCTGGAAAGTGAGGGCTCCTTC.

The chain combines TRBV6-5 with TRBJ2-7; 9 bases line up with TRBD2. V shed 10 bases and J 5 bases; nucleotides not matched to a gene: 12. The CDR3 contains 14 residues. Germline V lookup: CDR1 MNHEY, CDR2 SVGAGI. The CDR3 protein is CATSPAGGYDEQYF. In DNA, the CDR3 is TGTGCCACCTCCCCAGCGGGGGGCTACGACGAGCAGTACTTC.

The genes are TRBV27 and TRBJ2-2; 8 bases match TRBD2. Germline V gene lookup returns CDR1 MNHEY and CDR2 SMNVEV (reference sequence). Trimming removed 6 bases from V and 2 bases from J; junction bases left unmatched: 11. The CDR3 runs to 17 residues. The CDR3 loop reads CASRGVAGIVNTGELFF. CDR3 coding DNA: TGTGCCAGCAGAGGGGTAGCGGGGATCGTTAACACCGGGGAGCTGTTTTTT.

V gene TRBV7-2 combines with J gene TRBJ2-7, with 11 bases fitting TRBD2. CDR3 size: 14 residues. Germline V gene data show CDR1 as SGHTA and CDR2 as FQGNSA. Losses at the gene ends were 3 bases for V and 7 bases for J; bases not matched to a gene: 5. CDR3 in amino acids: CASSFSGGAWEQYF. CDR3 coding DNA: TGTGCCAGCAGCTTTAGCGGGGGGGCGTGGGAGCAGTACTTC.

V gene TRBV18 combines with J gene TRBJ1-1; the D is unclear. The length of the CDR3 is 15 residues. In germline, CDR1 is KGHSH, CDR2 LQKENI. The germline V and J ends were trimmed by 3 bases and 5 bases, with 16 bases remaining between them. This chain's CDR3 is CASSPTEAAGTEAFF. The CDR3 DNA reads TGTGCCAGCTCACCTACGGAGGCTGCTGGGACTGAAGCTTTCTTT.

The J gene is TRBJ2-1, the V gene TRBV2, with 11 bases identical to TRBD2. The V and J ends lost 3 bases and 4 bases, in that order; junction bases with no gene match: 8. This CDR3 comprises 17 residues. Germline loops: CDR1 SNHLY, CDR2 FYNNEI. The CDR3 sequence: CASSDGLAGGLYNEQFF. In nucleotides, the CDR3 is TGTGCCAGCAGTGATGGGTTAGCGGGGGGGCTGTACAATGAGCAGTTCTTC.

This chain joins TRBV2 and TRBJ2-7, with D maybe TRBD2 (6 bases). CDR3 size: 13 residues. The ends were cut back, 11 bases at V and 0 bases at J, with 14 bases in the middle. CDR1 SNHLY and CDR2 FYNNEI come from the germline V gene. For the CDR3, the DNA is TGTGCCGCGAACGGGGGAGCCTCCTACGAGCAGTACTTC. Protein: CAANGGASYEQYF.

The rearrangement links TRBV4-3 to TRBJ2-1; D is possibly TRBD2 (6 bases). The length of the CDR3 is 15 residues. Germline CDR1 LGHNA, CDR2 YSLEER. V was cut by 0 bases and J by 8 bases, with 14 bases left in between. CDR3 DNA: TGCGCCAGCAGCCAAGACGGAAGGACTATCGATGAGCAGTTCTTC. It is translated as CASSQDGRTIDEQFF.

This chain joins TRBV6-6 and TRBJ1-2; TRBD1 matches at 7 bases. The V gene end was trimmed by 5 bases and the J gene end by 2 bases; junction bases not matched to a gene: 11. Germline CDR1 reads MNHNY; CDR2 reads SVGAGI (reference sequence). CDR3 size: 16 residues. The DNA for the CDR3 is TGTGCCAGCAGTAATTCGGGACAGAGACCAAACTATGGCTACACCTTC. Encoded protein: CASSNSGQRPNYGYTF.

This chain connects TRBV19 to TRBJ2-2; no reliable D call. The CDR3 has 14 residues. V was shortened by 7 bases and J by 5 bases, with 14 bases between the two germline ends. CDR1 LNHDA and CDR2 SQIVND come from the germline V gene (reference sequence). The CDR3 loop reads CASTMLYGTGELFF. CDR3 nucleotide sequence: TGTGCCAGTACGATGCTCTATGGGACCGGGGAGCTGTTTTTT.

This chain links TRBV27 with TRBJ1-5; D is undetermined. CDR1 is MNHEY and CDR2 is SMNVEV in the germline V gene (reference sequence). V lost 5 bases and J 0 bases, leaving 8 bases between the germline ends. This CDR3 has 14 amino acids. The CDR3: CASSLQYSNQPQHF. Here the CDR3 DNA reads TGTGCCAGCAGTCTCCAGTATAGCAATCAGCCCCAGCATTTT.

V is TRBV5-1 and J is TRBJ1-1; D gene uncertain. The CDR3 sequence is 15 residues long. V was pared by 4 bases and J by 1 base, with 14 bases between. In germline, CDR1 is SGHRS, CDR2 YFSETQ. As DNA, the CDR3 is TGCGCCAGCAGCCATAAGGACGGGCAGAACACTGAAGCTTTCTTT. This encodes CASSHKDGQNTEAFF.

The rearrangement uses TRBV18 and TRBJ2-1; maybe TRBD2 (6 bases). V was cut by 6 bases and J by 10 bases, with 13 bases left in between. Germline lookup yields CDR1 KGHSH and CDR2 LQKENI. There are 12 residues in the CDR3. Written as DNA, the CDR3 is TGTGCCAGCTCCCGGCCGGGACTGGAGCAGTTCTTC. Translating it yields CASSRPGLEQFF.

This chain links TRBV30 with TRBJ2-7; D gene unclear. This CDR3 has 12 amino acids. V lost 4 bases and J lost 3, with 10 bases in between. The germline CDR1 and CDR2 sequences are GTSNPN and SVGIG (reference sequence). This chain's CDR3 is CAWTGSFYEQYF. DNA of the CDR3: TGTGCCTGGACAGGAAGCTTCTACGAGCAGTACTTC.

This clone has a single count. The chain combines TRBV27 with TRBJ1-2, with 8 bases aligning to TRBD1. Trimming took 3 bases from V and 14 from J; bases not matched to a gene: 11. The CDR3 has 13 amino acids. CDR1 MNHEY and CDR2 SMNVEV come from the germline V gene (reference sequence). CDR3 in DNA: TGTGCCAGCAGTTTTAGTCAGGGGGCGCATCCTACCTTC. It yields the protein CASSFSQGAHPTF.

Worth noting for this clone: Additional DNA sequences in this sample encode the identical CDR3. V gene TRBV19 combines with J gene TRBJ2-3; D is perhaps TRBD1 or TRBD2 (5 bases each). Germline CDR1 LNHDA, CDR2 SQIVND (reference sequence). V dropped 8 bases and J dropped 0 bases, with 15 bases sitting between them. The CDR3 is 15 amino acids. The CDR3 coding sequence is TGTGCCAGTTCCCGGGGACGGGTTAGCACAGATACGCAGTATTTT. Amino acids: CASSRGRVSTDTQYF.

The rearrangement joins TRBV5-1 to TRBJ2-3, with TRBD1 matching 8 bases. This CDR3 comprises 15 residues. Germline CDR1 is SGHRS and CDR2 is YFSETQ. Trimming at V came to 4 bases and at J to 0 bases, leaving 4 bases not matched to a gene. CDR3 coding DNA: TGCGCCAGCAGCGGACAGGGTACTAGCACAGATACGCAGTATTTT. Residues: CASSGQGTSTDTQYF.

The rearrangement uses TRBV24-1 and TRBJ2-3; a possible D gene is TRBD1 (5 bases). The CDR3 has 16 amino acids. V was trimmed by 3 bases and J by 5 bases, leaving 17 bases between them. In germline, CDR1 is KGHDR, CDR2 SFDVKD. The DNA of the CDR3 is TGTGCCACCAGTGATCCTTTCCAGGGTACGCAAGATACGCAGTATTTT. This encodes CATSDPFQGTQDTQYF.

This chain joins TRBV11-1 and TRBJ2-1; 8 nucleotides line up with TRBD2. The V gene's germline CDR1 is SGHAT and CDR2 FQDESV (reference sequence). The CDR3 runs 13 residues. The V segment lost 11 bases and the J segment 2 bases; nucleotides outside the gene matches: 5. The CDR3 sequence: CAVGRGAYNEQFF. DNA for the CDR3: TGTGCCGTTGGGCGGGGGGCCTACAATGAGCAGTTCTTC.

The CDR3 loop reads CASQRTGGSLYNEQFF. In DNA form, the CDR3 reads TGTGCCAGCCAACGGACAGGGGGTTCCCTCTACAATGAGCAGTTCTTC. The rearrangement links TRBV19 to TRBJ2-1, with 10 nucleotides matching TRBD1. The CDR3 has 16 amino acids. CDR1 is LNHDA, CDR2 SQIVND, per germline (reference sequence). J lost 3 bases, V lost 9 bases, and 11 bases had no gene match.

This rearrangement joins TRBV9 to TRBJ2-1; 8 bases map to TRBD2. This CDR3 has 17 amino acids. Trimming cost V 3 bases and J 6 bases; bases outside gene matches: 14. Germline CDR1 SGDLS, CDR2 YYNGEE. The DNA of the CDR3 is TGTGCCAGCAGCGGGCCGGACCAAGCGGGGGTTGGCAATGAGCAGTTCTTC. It encodes CASSGPDQAGVGNEQFF.

J is TRBJ2-2 and V is TRBV19; D ambiguous. The germline gives CDR1 LNHDA, CDR2 SQIVND (reference sequence). V was clipped by 7 bases and J by 4 bases, with 19 bases between them. The CDR3 is made up of 16 amino acids. The CDR3 bases are TGTGCCAGTAACCCGACGTGGAGCACCTCCACCGGGGAGCTGTTTTTT. It codes for CASNPTWSTSTGELFF.

In its sample, this clone was seen once. This chain joins TRBV19 and TRBJ1-5; D unclear. The CDR3 has 15 residues. V was trimmed by 6 bases and J by 7 bases, leaving 19 bases between them. Germline V CDR1 and CDR2: LNHDA, SQIVND (reference sequence). In nucleotides, the CDR3 is TGTGCCAGTAGGTTCCTCAGAGGAGGATTACAGCCCCAGCATTTT. Translation: CASRFLRGGLQPQHF.

This clone was detected only once. This chain uses TRBV5-4 with TRBJ1-6; a possible D gene is TRBD1 (6 bases). Germline values: CDR1 SGHNT, CDR2 YYREEE (reference sequence). The CDR3 has 15 amino acids. The V and J ends lost 4 bases and 7 bases respectively, with 15 bases between them. CDR3 nucleotides: TGTGCCAGCAGCCTGGATATAGGGGGAAATTCACCCCTCCACTTT. Amino acid sequence: CASSLDIGGNSPLHF.